Each of the 13 T cell receptor beta chains below was sequenced from the same sample in a study of T cell responses to AZD1222 COVID-19 vaccine. Repertoires were generated with immunoSEQ multiplex PCR, while TCRdb's copy carries only in-frame clones and drops some. The sample contains about 79,000 clones, around 82% of which appear only once. The sample in question was peripheral blood, obtained on day 0 of AZD1222 vaccination. The receptors were sampled from an adult in good health.

The genes are TRBV18 and TRBJ2-5, with 7 bases aligning to TRBD2. The CDR3 totals 14 residues. Germline assignment: CDR1 KGHSH and CDR2 LQKENI. After removal of 3 bases from V and 5 bases from J, the junction contained 6 bases not matched to a gene. In DNA, the CDR3 is TGTGCCAGCTCACCGGCACTAGCGCGGGAGACCCAGTACTTC. Protein product: CASSPALARETQYF.

The chain is built from TRBV5-6 and TRBJ2-5; unclear D gene. Germline-derived CDR1 and CDR2 are SGHDT and YYEEEE. CDR3 length: 13 residues. Trimming left V 1 base short and J 2 bases short, with 6 bases between. The chain's CDR3 is CASSLYGQETQYF. CDR3 bases: TGTGCCAGCAGCTTGTACGGGCAAGAGACCCAGTACTTC.

The chain is built from TRBV7-6 and TRBJ2-1, with 7 bases that match TRBD2. This CDR3 has 18 amino acids. With 2 bases clipped from V and 0 bases from J, the junction kept 10 bases outside the gene matches. CDR1 is SGHVS, CDR2 FNYEAQ, per germline. DNA for the CDR3: TGTGCCAGCAGCTTAATCCAGAGCGGGACCTCCTCCTACAATGAGCAGTTCTTC. It yields the protein CASSLIQSGTSSYNEQFF.

The rearrangement joins TRBV6-5 to TRBJ2-7; tentatively, D is TRBD1 (5 bases). V was shortened by 8 bases and J by 3 bases, with 14 bases between the two germline ends. The CDR3 totals 13 residues. Germline CDR1 is MNHEY and CDR2 is SVGAGI. The CDR3 loop is CASDYDRIYEQYF. CDR3 in DNA: TGTGCCAGCGATTACGACAGAATCTACGAGCAGTACTTC.

The chain recombines TRBV11-1 with TRBJ1-3, with 8 bases matching TRBD1. Germline assignment: CDR1 SGHAT and CDR2 FQDESV (reference sequence). The CDR3 runs to 15 residues. V lost 3 bases and J lost 4; bases outside the gene matches: 5. The CDR3 sequence is CASSFLGTGGNTIYF. The CDR3 DNA is TGTGCCAGCAGCTTCCTCGGGACAGGCGGAAACACCATATATTTT.

The chain carries TRBV5-1 and TRBJ2-7; TRBD2 aligns across 8 bases. Looked up from germline, CDR1 is SGHRS and CDR2 is YFSETQ. This CDR3 has 15 residues. The J segment lost 2 bases and the V segment lost 2 bases, leaving 6 bases of the junction unmatched. The CDR3 reads CASSFGGVKTYEQYF. The CDR3 nucleotides read TGCGCCAGCAGCTTCGGGGGGGTAAAGACCTACGAGCAGTACTTC.

The rearrangement uses TRBV10-2 and TRBJ1-5; 7 nucleotides line up with TRBD1. Germline lookup yields CDR1 WSHSY and CDR2 SAAADI. V lost 9 bases, J lost 6 bases, and 8 bases stayed unmatched. CDR3 length equals 13 residues. CDR3 bases: TGCGCCAGTGGTGACAGGGTGGGTCAGCCCCAGCATTTT. Translated, it gives CASGDRVGQPQHF.

The rearrangement uses TRBV7-8 and TRBJ1-2; no clear D. The ends were cut back, 3 bases at V and 2 bases at J, with 7 bases in the middle. From germline, CDR1 is SGHVS and CDR2 FQNEAQ. The CDR3 length is 13 residues. The CDR3 bases are TGTGCCAGCAGCTTGAGTCAGAACTATGGCTACACCTTC. Amino acids: CASSLSQNYGYTF.

The chain uses TRBV28 and TRBJ2-1, with D possibly TRBD1 on 5 matching bases. The germline gives CDR1 MDHEN, CDR2 SYDVKM. The CDR3 length is 14 residues. V dropped 4 bases and J dropped 3 bases, with 10 bases sitting between them. The CDR3 bases are TGTGCCAGCAGTTCCCAAACAGGCTACAATGAGCAGTTCTTC. As protein: CASSSQTGYNEQFF.

The chain links TRBV3-1 (or the pseudogene TRBV3-2) to TRBJ1-2; unclear D gene. CDR1 LGHDT and CDR2 YNNKEL come from the germline V gene (reference sequence). The CDR3 has 13 residues. The ends were cut back, 4 bases at V and 1 base at J, with 7 bases in the middle. The DNA of the CDR3 is TGTGCCAGCAGCCGGGCAGTTAACTATGGCTACACCTTC. It yields the protein CASSRAVNYGYTF.

The rearrangement links TRBV9 to TRBJ1-1, with 7 bases matching TRBD1. CDR3 length: 14 amino acids. Trimming took 3 bases from V and 6 from J; bases not matched to a gene: 8. Germline CDR1 and CDR2: SGDLS and YYNGEE. The CDR3 spells CASSARTGRAEAFF. The CDR3 DNA sequence: TGTGCCAGCAGCGCCCGGACAGGCAGGGCTGAAGCTTTCTTT.

The chain recombines TRBV30 with TRBJ1-6; TRBD1 might be the D (5 bases). Trimming took 8 bases from V and 7 from J, leaving 12 bases between them. Germline-derived CDR1 and CDR2 are GTSNPN and SVGIG (reference sequence). There are 12 residues in the CDR3. CDR3 residues: CAAGGVNSPLHF. CDR3 sequence (DNA): TGTGCCGCGGGGGGGGTGAATTCACCCCTCCACTTT.

V usage is TRBV7-6 and J usage is TRBJ2-3; 7 nucleotides match TRBD2. CDR1 is SGHVS and CDR2 is FNYEAQ in the germline V gene. This CDR3 region has 14 residues. The trim removed 5 bases at V and 0 bases at J, leaving 2 bases unmatched. CDR3 in DNA: TGTGCCAGCAGCCCTAGCGGAAGCACAGATACGCAGTATTTT. It yields the protein CASSPSGSTDTQYF.